This entry lists 13 T cell receptor beta chains sequenced from one sample in a study of blood T cell repertoires in COVID-19 (dated by TCRdb to about 2020). Library prep was done by the immunoSEQ multiplex PCR assay. TCRdb's version of the immuneACCESS table is confined to in-frame rearrangements and falls short of the full clone set. An unresolved V gene accounts for under half of the shortfall where checked; the remainder is of unknown origin. The sample includes 390,000 or so clones, with about 90% observed a single time. Approximately 3% of the sample lies in the top ten. Sequencing used peripheral blood. The receptors originated from a woman aged 25-40 years with COVID-19, enrolled during active disease.

V is TRBV5-6 and J is TRBJ2-6; a weak D match, TRBD1 (6 bases). Trimming shortened V by 4 bases and J by 2 bases, and 19 bases separated the two germline ends. The CDR3 runs 18 residues. Germline V gene sequence: CDR1 SGHDT, CDR2 YYEEEE. CDR3: CASSLTGLTGAGANVLTF. CDR3 coding DNA: TGTGCCAGCAGCCTGACCGGGCTGACAGGAGCTGGGGCCAACGTCCTGACTTTC.

This sequence joins TRBV18 and TRBJ2-3; D is possibly TRBD1 (5 bases). Trimming took off 3 bases at V and 4 bases at J, with 17 bases between the two ends. CDR3 length: 16 amino acids. Germline V CDR1 and CDR2: KGHSH, LQKENI. This CDR3 reads CASSPSLAGSADTQYF. CDR3 coding DNA: TGTGCCAGCTCACCTAGTCTTGCAGGGTCGGCAGATACGCAGTATTTT.

This chain joins TRBV25-1 and TRBJ2-5, with 11 positions matching TRBD1. The CDR3 is 17 residues long. The ends lost 7 bases at V and 1 base at J; junction bases unmatched: 11. Germline loops: CDR1 MGHDK, CDR2 SYGVNS. CDR3 sequence reads: CASTGQGARRIQETQYF. The CDR3 DNA reads as TGTGCCAGCACCGGACAGGGGGCGCGAAGGATCCAAGAGACCCAGTACTTC.

The V gene is TRBV6-2 or TRBV6-3, the J gene TRBJ1-5; D is ambiguous. This CDR3 has 13 amino acids. Trimming cost V 5 bases and J 4 bases, with 9 bases left between them. Germline V CDR1 and CDR2: MNHEY, SVGEGT. Written as DNA, the CDR3 is TGTGCCAGCAGTCGATACAAGAATCAGCCCCAGCATTTT. Amino acids: CASSRYKNQPQHF.

This chain joins TRBV4-3 and TRBJ2-2; TRBD1 aligns across 7 bases. This CDR3 spans 16 amino acids. With V trimmed by 3 bases and J by 0 bases, 4 bases remained unmatched. Germline V gives CDR1 LGHNA, CDR2 YSLEER. Here the CDR3 DNA reads TGCGCCAGCAGCCACGACAGGGCCACGAACACCGGGGAGCTGTTTTTT. Its translation is CASSHDRATNTGELFF.

The CDR3 spells CASSIDLDREAFF. The CDR3 DNA sequence: TGTGCCAGTAGTATTGATCTGGACAGGGAAGCTTTCTTT. The chain is built from TRBV19 and TRBJ1-1, with 7 bases that match TRBD1. The CDR3 spans 13 residues. Unmatched junction bases numbered 6, after V lost 3 bases and J lost 8 bases. Germline assignment: CDR1 LNHDA and CDR2 SQIVND (reference sequence).

This chain joins TRBV24-1 and TRBJ2-2; 10 bases match TRBD1. The germline CDR1 and CDR2 sequences are KGHDR and SFDVKD. V trimming: 1 base; J trimming: 9 bases; junction bases outside the gene matches: 7. The CDR3 spans 16 residues. CDR3 sequence reads: CATSDLRTGGVRELFF. DNA of the CDR3: TGTGCCACCAGTGATTTACGGACAGGGGGGGTTCGGGAGCTGTTTTTT.

The chain has TRBV11-2 and TRBJ2-3, with a possible D match to TRBD1 (6 bases). This CDR3 has 15 residues. Trimming cost V 4 bases and J 3 bases, with 14 bases left between them. Germline V gives CDR1 SGHAT, CDR2 FQNNGV. The CDR3 DNA reads as TGTGCCAGCAGCTGGCAGGGGATAGGGACAGATACGCAGTATTTT. It specifies CASSWQGIGTDTQYF.

This sequence joins TRBV21-1 and TRBJ2-3; the table's D call, TRBD1, has no DNA check behind it. TRBV21-1 is a recognized pseudogene. This CDR3 comprises 16 residues. CDR3 coding DNA: TGTGCCAGCAGCAGGGGTGGCTTGGACACGCTATATACGCAGTATTTT. Translating it yields CASSRGGLDTLYTQYF.

The chain joins TRBV9 to TRBJ2-1; tentatively, D is TRBD2 (7 bases). The CDR3 totals 16 residues. Deletions cut 0 bases from V and 4 bases from J, with 14 bases between. In germline, CDR1 is SGDLS, CDR2 YYNGEE. The chain's CDR3 is CASSVDWTRGYNEQFF. The CDR3 coding sequence is TGTGCCAGCAGCGTAGATTGGACTAGGGGGTACAATGAGCAGTTCTTC.

The chain employs TRBV4-2 and TRBJ2-2; 8 nucleotides agree with TRBD2. CDR1 and CDR2 (germline): LGHNA, YNFKEQ. The CDR3 is 15 amino acids. V gave up 5 bases and J gave up 5 bases; unmatched junction bases: 7. CDR3 protein: CASSGLADPTGELFF. The DNA for the CDR3 is TGTGCCAGCAGCGGACTAGCCGATCCGACCGGGGAGCTGTTTTTT.

The chain combines TRBV5-5 with TRBJ1-1; a weak D match, TRBD1 (5 bases). With 1 base removed from V and 7 bases from J, the gap between germline ends came to 8 bases. CDR3 length: 12 residues. Germline lookup yields CDR1 SGHKS and CDR2 YYEKEE (reference sequence). The CDR3: CASSLWGDEAFF. Written as DNA, the CDR3 is TGTGCCAGCAGCTTGTGGGGGGATGAAGCTTTCTTT.

The V call is TRBV4-2, the J call TRBJ2-5; D not resolved. This CDR3 comprises 13 residues. In germline, CDR1 is LGHNA, CDR2 YNFKEQ. The ends were cut back, 1 base at V and 1 base at J, with 4 bases in the middle. The CDR3 spells CASSQGGQETQYF. The CDR3 nucleotides are TGTGCCAGCAGCCAAGGAGGCCAAGAGACCCAGTACTTC.